The 8 T cell receptor beta chains given below trace back to one sample, sequenced in a study of radiotherapy plus CTLA-4 blockade in lung cancer. Using immunoSEQ multiplex PCR, the repertoire was profiled, and TCRdb retains in-frame clones only, with some absent. The sample carries 30,000 or so clones, 70% recorded once. The sample consisted of peripheral blood, taken from a patient treated with radiotherapy plus ipilimumab. All receptors derive from a human donor with non-small cell lung cancer who had stable disease on radiotherapy plus ipilimumab.

The CDR3 region is CASSIVHLAGSTDTQYF. The CDR3 DNA sequence: TGTGCCAGTAGTATAGTACATTTAGCGGGAAGCACAGATACGCAGTATTTT. The chain is built from TRBV19 and TRBJ2-3; 8 bases are shared with TRBD2. The length of the CDR3 is 17 residues. Germline loops: CDR1 LNHDA, CDR2 SQIVND (reference sequence). The V gene end was trimmed by 1 base and the J gene end by 0 bases; junction bases not matched to a gene: 6.

The V and J genes are TRBV6-1 and TRBJ2-7; TRBD2 might be the D (5 bases). CDR1 MNHNS and CDR2 SASEGT come from the germline V gene. The CDR3 has 14 amino acids. Trimming removed 6 bases from V and 0 bases from J, with 12 bases in between. The CDR3 DNA reads TGTGCCAGCAGGGGTAGCGCAAACTCCTACGAGCAGTACTTC. Translated: CASRGSANSYEQYF.

This chain links TRBV2 with TRBJ2-1, with 11 bases identical to TRBD2. Trimming removed 2 bases from V and 6 bases from J; junction bases left unmatched: 27. The CDR3 length is 23 residues. Germline V lookup: CDR1 SNHLY, CDR2 FYNNEI. The CDR3 sequence: CASSEPAGGQGIFSGRAGNEQFF. The CDR3, as DNA: TGTGCCAGCAGTGAACCGGCCGGGGGACAGGGCATTTTTAGCGGGAGGGCCGGCAATGAGCAGTTCTTC.

The rearrangement links TRBV5-1 to TRBJ2-5, with 7 bases that match TRBD1. After removal of 4 bases from V and 5 bases from J, the junction contained 2 bases not matched to a gene. The CDR3 totals 12 residues. Germline V gene data show CDR1 as SGHRS and CDR2 as YFSETQ. CDR3 in amino acids: CASSKQGETQYF. CDR3 DNA sequence: TGCGCCAGCAGCAAACAGGGGGAGACCCAGTACTTC.

This rearrangement joins TRBV25-1 to TRBJ2-7, with a possible D match to TRBD1 (6 bases). Trimming pared 6 bases from V and 7 bases from J, leaving 22 bases between. This CDR3 contains 15 residues. Germline assignment: CDR1 MGHDK and CDR2 SYGVNS. The CDR3 DNA reads as TGTGCCAGCAGGCCCCTGACAGGCCCCTATGGGGAGCAGTACTTC. It encodes CASRPLTGPYGEQYF.

V is TRBV12-2 and J is TRBJ2-1; the DNA was not compared with TRBD2, the D call given in the table. TRBV12-2 is reported as a pseudogene. There are 15 residues in the CDR3. The CDR3, as DNA: TGTGCAAGTCGCTTAGACTTCCCGATTCACAATGAGCAGTTCTTC. Amino acid sequence: CASRLDFPIHNEQFF.

This clone has more than one count but fewer than ten. V gene TRBV7-8 combines with J gene TRBJ2-5; 9 bases fit TRBD1. The CDR3 has 15 residues. V trimming: 3 bases; J trimming: 7 bases; junction bases outside the gene matches: 9. Germline-derived CDR1 and CDR2 are SGHVS and FQNEAQ. The CDR3 nucleotides are TGTGCCAGCAGCTTCCGACAGGGGGATGTGGGGACCCAGTACTTC. It codes for CASSFRQGDVGTQYF.

V is TRBV12-5 and J is TRBJ2-4, with TRBD1 identical over 10 bases. CDR1 is LGHNT, CDR2 FRNRAP, per germline. V lost 7 bases to trimming and J lost 1 base; unmatched junction nucleotides: 4. This CDR3 is 15 amino acids long. The CDR3 region is CASAPGQGAKNIQYF. The CDR3 DNA follows: TGTGCTAGTGCACCGGGACAGGGGGCCAAAAACATTCAGTACTTC.